This T cell receptor (beta chain) originates from a study of CD8 T cells in Susac syndrome. Reverse transcription of roughly 0.5 to 1 ug RNA used random hexamers. TCRdb itself ran the immunoSEQ multiplex PCR reads through MiXCR, one entry per CDR3 protein. Among fewer than 150,000 distinct CDR3 sequences listed, around nine tenths were seen once. V was trimmed by 7 bases and J by 6 bases, leaving 12 bases between them. Germline CDR1 and CDR2: SQVTM and ANQGSEA. This CDR3 has 11 amino acids. This chain uses TRBV29-1 with TRBJ1-1; D uncertain. The receptor comes from a human donor with multiple sclerosis. Sequenced sample: CD8+ T cells from PBMCs. CDR3 bases: TGCAGCGCCCCCACAGAGGCTGAAGCTTTCTTT. Translated: CSAPTEAEAFF.